Listed below are T cell receptor beta chains from one sample, sequenced in a study of control samples from healthy donors and cancer patients. Clones were read by immunoSEQ multiplex PCR, and TCRdb kept only the in-frame ones, dropping some. In the table there are approximately 180,000 clones, 94% of which are singletons. The sequenced sample was blood. These receptors all come from a woman between 18 and 30 years old in good health. Each CDR3 is given with its conserved first and last residue. Fields, in order: J gene, D gene, CDR3 length, clone size, V gene, CDR3 DNA, CDR3 protein. The D gene is left open where the match is weak. Clone size, where shown, is once, few, many, or a class for clones that have expanded.

TRBJ2-7 | - | 17 | once | TRBV5-1 | TGCGCCAGCAGCGAGGACAGATGGGACCCCTTCTCCTACGAGCAGTACTTC | CASSEDRWDPFSYEQYF
TRBJ2-5 | - | 13 | - | TRBV19 | TGTGCCAGTAGCCTGAACAGGGCGGAGACCCAGTACTTC | CASSLNRAETQYF
TRBJ2-5 | - | 14 | - | TRBV18 | TGTGCCAGCTCACCAGGAGCCCAGCGAGAGACCCAGTACTTC | CASSPGAQRETQYF
TRBJ1-2 | - | 13 | - | TRBV27 | TGTGCCAGCAGTTTGACAGCTAACTATGGCTACACCTTC | CASSLTANYGYTF
TRBJ1-4 | - | 15 | once | TRBV2 | TGTGCCAGCAGTGAGTCCGGCGGCCCAAATGAAAAACTGTTTTTT | CASSESGGPNEKLFF
TRBJ2-2 | - | 13 | - | TRBV6-5 | TGTGCCAGCTTTAGGGGATCCACCGGGGAGCTGTTTTTT | CASFRGSTGELFF
TRBJ1-2 | - | 18 | - | TRBV4-3 | TGCGCCAGCAGCCAAGATAAGTCGGCAGCAGCTCCTCTCTATGGCTACACCTTC | CASSQDKSAAAPLYGYTF
TRBJ2-1 | - | 12 | - | TRBV6-2/TRBV6-3 | TGTGCCAGCAGTTACGATGGGAATGAGCAGTTCTTC | CASSYDGNEQFF
TRBJ1-5 | - | 13 | once | TRBV2 | TGTGCCAGCAGGGGAGGAGCCAATCAGCCCCAGCATTTT | CASRGGANQPQHF
TRBJ1-3 | - | 16 | - | TRBV10-1 | TGCGCCAGCAGTGACCCTTTACAGGACTCTGGAAACACCATATATTTT | CASSDPLQDSGNTIYF
TRBJ2-3 | TRBD2 | 15 | - | TRBV5-5 | TGTGCCAGCAGCTCACCGGGACTAGCGGTAGATACGCAGTATTTT | CASSSPGLAVDTQYF
TRBJ1-5 | - | 14 | - | TRBV19 | TGTGCCAGTGACAGCTCTTATAGCAATCAGCCCCAGCATTTT | CASDSSYSNQPQHF
TRBJ2-7 | - | 14 | - | TRBV11-2 | TGTGCCAACAGCTTATTCTTAGGGTCCTACGAGCAGTACTTC | CANSLFLGSYEQYF
TRBJ2-2 | - | 15 | - | TRBV27 | TGTGCCAGCAGTTTATTTGGCGGGAACACCGGGGAGCTGTTTTTT | CASSLFGGNTGELFF
TRBJ1-1 | TRBD1 | 18 | - | TRBV5-3 | TGTGCCAGAAGTTCGATCCGGACAGGAGAGACGGGAAACACTGAAGCTTTCTTT | CARSSIRTGETGNTEAFF
TRBJ1-5 | - | 13 | - | TRBV28 | TGTGCCAGCAGTAGAATGGTAGGTCAGCCCCAGCATTTT | CASSRMVGQPQHF
TRBJ1-1 | - | 14 | - | TRBV5-1 | TGCGCCAGCAGCTGGGGTTCAATGAACACTGAAGCTTTCTTT | CASSWGSMNTEAFF
TRBJ1-5 | - | 15 | once | TRBV3-1/TRBV3-2 | TGTGCCAGCAGCCCCTTGGGGGCGAATAGTCAGCCCCAGCATTTT | CASSPLGANSQPQHF
TRBJ1-6 | - | 14 | - | TRBV9 | TGTGCCAGCAGCGTAAATGCTAGGGGTTCACCCCTCCACTTT | CASSVNARGSPLHF
TRBJ2-3 | - | 15 | - | TRBV24-1 | TGTGCCACCAGTGATTTAACAGACGCAGTAGGTACGCAGTATTTT | CATSDLTDAVGTQYF
TRBJ1-6 | TRBD1 | 18 | - | TRBV5-6 | TGTGCCAGCAGTCGGACAGGGGGCTTCTTCAGCTATAATTCACCCCTCCACTTT | CASSRTGGFFSYNSPLHF
TRBJ1-4 | TRBD1 | 17 | - | TRBV11-2 | TGTATCCGTCGGGACAGGGGAATAGGTTGCACTAATGAAAAACTGTTTTTT | CIRRDRGIGCTNEKLFF
TRBJ1-2 | - | 14 | - | TRBV2 | TGTGCCAGCAGTGAAGAAACCCCTGGCTATGGCTACACCTTC | CASSEETPGYGYTF
TRBJ2-7 | - | 14 | - | TRBV5-6 | TGTGCCAGCAGTTCTGTAATCGGGAGTAGGGAGCAGTACTTC | CASSSVIGSREQYF
TRBJ2-6 | - | 16 | - | TRBV2 | TGTGCCAGCAGTGATAATTCCCACAATGGGGCCAACGTCCTGACTTTC | CASSDNSHNGANVLTF
TRBJ1-1 | - | 14 | - | TRBV27 | TGTGCCAGCATAAGTTGGGCGGCGAGCACTGAAGCTTTCTTT | CASISWAASTEAFF
TRBJ2-1 | - | 15 | - | TRBV5-1 | TGCGCCAGCAGCTTGGCGCCAGGGAATAACAATGAGCAGTTCTTC | CASSLAPGNNNEQFF
TRBJ2-4 | TRBD1 | 21 | - | TRBV28 | TGTGCCAGCAGACCGGACAGGGGGAAGCAAGGTCGGGAGGGCCATATGGACATTCAGTACTTC | CASRPDRGKQGREGHMDIQYF
TRBJ1-1 | - | 11 | - | TRBV6-5 | TGTGCCAGCCTCAGGGACACTGAAGCTTTCTTT | CASLRDTEAFF
TRBJ2-3 | - | 13 | - | TRBV29-1 | TGCAGCGTTGAACACAGGGTCACAGATACGCAGTATTTT | CSVEHRVTDTQYF
TRBJ1-1 | - | 13 | - | TRBV7-9 | TGTGCCAGCAGCTTAATACAGGACACTGAAGCTTTCTTT | CASSLIQDTEAFF
TRBJ1-2 | - | 13 | - | TRBV14 | TGTGCCAGCAGCCAAGGGCAGGGCTATGGCTACACCTTC | CASSQGQGYGYTF
TRBJ2-2 | - | 16 | - | TRBV5-1 | TGCGCCAGCAGCTTGTTATCAAGGGCGGCCACCGGGGAGCTGTTTTTT | CASSLLSRAATGELFF
TRBJ1-5 | - | 12 | - | TRBV12-5 | TGTGCTAGTGGTTTGCCCTCGGACACCCCGCATTTT | CASGLPSDTPHF
TRBJ1-2 | - | 14 | - | TRBV7-8 | TGTGCCAGCAGTCCTCCCGGTACTGTGAGGGGCTACACCTTC | CASSPPGTVRGYTF
TRBJ2-3 | - | 13 | - | TRBV12-3/TRBV12-4 | TGTGCCAGCAGTTTAATCAGGGCAGATACGCAGTATTTT | CASSLIRADTQYF
TRBJ1-3 | - | 15 | once | TRBV6-6 | TGTGCCAGCAGTTGGGACAAATCATGGGGAAACACCATATATTTT | CASSWDKSWGNTIYF
TRBJ2-7 | - | 13 | once | TRBV12-3/TRBV12-4 | TGTGCCAGCAGTTTATACCGAAAAGACGAGCAGTACTTC | CASSLYRKDEQYF
TRBJ1-5 | - | 13 | - | TRBV6-5 | TGTGCCAGCAGTTATAGGGGAAATCAGCCCCAGCATTTT | CASSYRGNQPQHF
TRBJ1-5 | - | 15 | - | TRBV19 | TGTGCCAGGTCGGTCGACAGTTATAGCAATCAGCCCCAGCATTTT | CARSVDSYSNQPQHF
TRBJ1-1 | - | 15 | - | TRBV15 | TGTGCCACCAGCAGAGATGGGACAAGGCAGGGAGGAGCTTTCTTT | CATSRDGTRQGGAFF
TRBJ1-6 | - | 13 | - | TRBV12-3/TRBV12-4 | TGTGCCAGCAGTTCCATCTCAGGGGCACCCCTCCACTTT | CASSSISGAPLHF